A single sample gave rise to the 30 T cell receptor beta chains below, sequenced in a study of naive and memory T cell subsets. Two oligonucleotides, mixed equimolar, formed the beta constant-region primer covering TRBC1 and TRBC2. TCRdb re-analysed the UMI-ligation and nested PCR reads in MiXCR, keeping a single row per CDR3 protein. The sample shows 140,000 to 150,000 distinct CDR3 sequences, about 15% of them seen only once. The material sequenced was naive CD4+ T cells from blood. These receptors originate from a human donor in good health.

The chain links TRBV15 to TRBJ2-5; either TRBD1 or TRBD2 may supply D (5 bases each). Germline CDR1 LNHNV, CDR2 YYDKDF (reference sequence). The CDR3 loop spans 14 amino acids. V dropped 3 bases and J dropped 1 base, with 9 bases sitting between them. CDR3 sequence reads: CATSSFGAQETQYF. CDR3 coding DNA: TGTGCCACCAGCAGTTTCGGGGCCCAAGAGACCCAGTACTTC.

Comment on this clonotype: Germline and junction disagree at one end, which may indicate a read error. The chain links TRBV7-2 to TRBJ2-3; TRBD2 aligns across 9 bases. The germline V gene encodes CDR1 SGHTA and CDR2 FQGNSA. The CDR3 has 17 residues. The CDR3 loop reads CASSLAGAGGVPDAQYF. In DNA form, the CDR3 reads TGTGCCAGCAGCTTAGCGGGAGCGGGGGGCGTCCCAGATGCGCAGTATTTT.

There are a few counts of this clonotype. The rearrangement links TRBV3-1 to TRBJ1-2; 7 bases agree with TRBD1. The germline gives CDR1 LGHDT, CDR2 YNNKEL (reference sequence). V gave up 2 bases and J gave up 3 bases; unmatched junction bases: 6. The CDR3 consists of 15 residues. The CDR3 region is CASSQRGGLDYGYTF. CDR3 in DNA: TGTGCCAGCAGCCAAAGAGGGGGCCTGGACTATGGCTACACCTTC. The complete variable domain, with remaining parts taken from reference TRBV3-1 and TRBJ1-2, reads DTAVSQTPKYLVTQMGNDKSIKCEQNLGHDTMYWYKQDSKKFLKIMFSYNNKELIINETVPNRFSPKSPDKAHLNLHINSLELGDSAVYFCASSQRGGLDYGYTFGSGTRLTVV.

In this sample, this clonotype turned up a few times. This rearrangement joins TRBV11-2 to TRBJ2-3; 11 nucleotides agree with TRBD2. J was trimmed by 1 base and V by 2 bases; bases with no gene match: 2. The length of the CDR3 is 16 residues. Germline lookup yields CDR1 SGHAT and CDR2 FQNNGV. The CDR3 DNA is TGTGCCAGCAGCTTATCGGGACTAGCGGGCACAGATACGCAGTATTTT. Translated: CASSLSGLAGTDTQYF.

This clonotype was detected only a few times. CDR3 nucleotide sequence: TGTGCCAGCAGCCAACTCACGGGAGATACGCAGTATTTT. It encodes CASSQLTGDTQYF. The chain uses TRBV3-1 and TRBJ2-3; unclear D gene. The CDR3 is 13 residues long. Germline V lookup: CDR1 LGHDT, CDR2 YNNKEL (reference sequence). The ends were cut back, 2 bases at V and 5 bases at J, with 8 bases in the middle.

In DNA, the CDR3 is TGTGCCAGCAGTTTTTGGGGGGCAGAGGAGACCCAGTACTTC. Its translation is CASSFWGAEETQYF. The genes are TRBV12-3 or TRBV12-4 and TRBJ2-5, with D perhaps matching TRBD1 or TRBD2 (6 bases each). V lost 3 bases, J lost 5 bases, and 13 bases lay in between. CDR3 length equals 14 residues.

The chain employs TRBV3-1 and TRBJ2-2; D may match TRBD1 or TRBD2 (5 bases each). Germline V gene lookup returns CDR1 LGHDT and CDR2 YNNKEL (reference sequence). The CDR3 loop spans 15 amino acids. V lost 4 bases and J 5 bases, leaving 14 bases between the germline ends. The DNA for the CDR3 is TGTGCCAGCAGCCGTGAGGGGAGTGGTACCGGGGAGCTGTTTTTT. Protein product: CASSREGSGTGELFF. The full variable domain, in which reference TRBV3-1 and TRBJ2-2 provide the parts outside the CDR3, is DTAVSQTPKYLVTQMGNDKSIKCEQNLGHDTMYWYKQDSKKFLKIMFSYNNKELIINETVPNRFSPKSPDKAHLNLHINSLELGDSAVYFCASSREGSGTGELFFGEGSRLTVL.

The gene calls are TRBV3-1 and TRBJ1-2; TRBD1 matches at 10 bases. CDR3 length: 17 residues. The germline V gene encodes CDR1 LGHDT and CDR2 YNNKEL (reference sequence). J was trimmed by 6 bases and V by 4 bases; bases with no gene match: 14. CDR3 nucleotides: TGTGCCAGCAGCCCAGTCCCGGGACAGGGGATGAGCGATGGCTACACCTTC. This sequence encodes CASSPVPGQGMSDGYTF.

The chain combines TRBV29-1 with TRBJ2-5, with D tentatively TRBD1 (6 bases). The CDR3 contains 11 residues. Deletions cut 7 bases from V and 3 bases from J, with 9 bases between. Germline values: CDR1 SQVTM, CDR2 ANQGSEA. The CDR3 coding sequence is TGCAGCGGATCAGGGGAAGAGACCCAGTACTTC. This encodes CSGSGEETQYF.

This clonotype was detected only a few times. The chain recombines TRBV5-1 with TRBJ2-2, with 7 bases lining up with TRBD1. Germline V CDR1 and CDR2: SGHRS, YFSETQ. After removal of 1 base from V and 3 bases from J, the junction contained 9 bases not matched to a gene. This CDR3 has 17 amino acids. CDR3 DNA: TGCGCCAGCAGCTTGAAGGACGGACAGGCGTACACCGGGGAGCTGTTTTTT. Translated: CASSLKDGQAYTGELFF.

In its sample, this clonotype was seen a few times. The J gene is TRBJ2-2, the V gene TRBV3-1; TRBD1 aligns across 9 bases. CDR1 and CDR2 from the germline V gene are LGHDT and YNNKEL (reference sequence). V lost 6 bases and J lost 5; bases outside the gene matches: 7. This CDR3 has 15 residues. CDR3 DNA: TGTGCCAGCAGTCAGGACAGGGGTGGTACCGGGGAGCTGTTTTTT. It encodes CASSQDRGGTGELFF.

The chain couples TRBV29-1 to TRBJ2-1; D may correspond to TRBD1 or TRBD2 (5 bases each). V was clipped by 1 base and J by 3 bases, with 19 bases between them. The CDR3 length is 17 residues. Germline assignment: CDR1 SQVTM and CDR2 ANQGSEA. The CDR3 sequence: CSVEGGPDAPRYNEQFF. The CDR3 region has the DNA TGCAGCGTTGAAGGGGGACCGGACGCTCCCCGCTACAATGAGCAGTTCTTC.

This clonotype was counted between two and nine times. J is TRBJ2-1 and V is TRBV9; D may be TRBD2 (6 bases). V shed 3 bases and J shed 3 bases, with 16 bases lying between them. The CDR3 is 16 residues long. Per the germline V gene, CDR1 is SGDLS and CDR2 is YYNGEE. DNA of the CDR3: TGTGCCAGCAGCGGGGCCACTAGCCCTATCTACAATGAGCAGTTCTTC. Translated, it gives CASSGATSPIYNEQFF. The full variable domain, with the rest looked up from reference TRBV9 and TRBJ2-1, is DSGVTQTPKHLITATGQRVTLRCSPRSGDLSVYWYQQSLDQGLQFLIQYYNGEERAKGNILERFSAQQFPDLHSELNLSSLELGDSALYFCASSGATSPIYNEQFFGPGTRLTVL.

The chain couples TRBV11-3 to TRBJ2-7; D is perhaps TRBD2 (7 bases). The CDR3 loop spans 16 amino acids. The germline CDR1 and CDR2 sequences are SGHNT and YENEEA. With 5 bases removed from V and 4 bases from J, the gap between germline ends came to 21 bases. CDR3 in DNA: TGTGCCAGCAGCGTGTCGGGGGCGGGAGTTCGGTACGAGCAGTACTTC. Amino acid sequence: CASSVSGAGVRYEQYF. The complete variable domain, with remaining parts taken from reference TRBV11-3 and TRBJ2-7, reads EAGVVQSPRYKIIEKKQPVAFWCNPISGHNTLYWYLQNLGQGPELLIRYENEEAVDDSQLPKDRFSAERLKGVDSTLKIQPAELGDSAVYLCASSVSGAGVRYEQYFGPGTRLTVT.

This clonotype was recorded many times. The J gene is TRBJ2-5, the V gene TRBV7-8; 7 bases are a match to TRBD2. The J segment lost 5 bases and the V segment lost 2 bases, leaving 5 bases of the junction unmatched. The CDR3 totals 14 residues. CDR1 is SGHVS, CDR2 FQNEAQ, per germline. The chain's CDR3 is CASSLSGASETQYF. The CDR3 DNA sequence: TGTGCCAGCAGCTTAAGCGGGGCTAGCGAGACCCAGTACTTC.

V gene TRBV29-1 combines with J gene TRBJ2-5; 15 bases align to TRBD2. CDR1 is SQVTM, CDR2 ANQGSEA, per germline. The length of the CDR3 is 16 residues. J lost 5 bases, V lost 4 bases, and 8 bases had no gene match. The CDR3 DNA reads TGCAGCGTTGCCGGACTAGCGGGAGGGCCAAGGGAGACCCAGTACTTC. Translation: CSVAGLAGGPRETQYF.

This clonotype was recorded a few times. CDR3 region: CASSHPFGYTF. The CDR3 DNA is TGTGCCAGCAGCCACCCCTTCGGCTACACCTTC. The chain employs TRBV3-1 and TRBJ1-2, with D unclear. The CDR3 consists of 11 residues. V was clipped by 3 bases and J by 8 bases, with 7 bases between them. Germline V gives CDR1 LGHDT, CDR2 YNNKEL (reference sequence).

The genes are TRBV20-1 and TRBJ2-7, with 11 positions matching TRBD1. The CDR3 consists of 17 residues. Germline V gene sequence: CDR1 DFQATT, CDR2 SNEGSKA (reference sequence). V trimming: 5 bases; J trimming: 6 bases; junction bases outside the gene matches: 18. The CDR3 reads CSAHLRDRGTTLSEQYF. CDR3 in DNA: TGCAGTGCTCATCTCCGGGACAGGGGGACTACGCTGTCCGAGCAGTACTTC.

This chain links TRBV7-2 with TRBJ2-2; TRBD1 is a possible D gene (5 bases). Germline V gives CDR1 SGHTA, CDR2 FQGNSA. V lost 2 bases and J 1 base, leaving 8 bases between the germline ends. The CDR3 is 15 amino acids. The CDR3 loop reads CASSLNQGNTGELFF. As DNA, the CDR3 is TGTGCCAGCAGCTTAAACCAGGGGAACACCGGGGAGCTGTTTTTT.

The chain combines TRBV7-2 with TRBJ2-1, with D hard to call. Germline-derived CDR1 and CDR2 are SGHTA and FQGNSA. This CDR3 comprises 12 residues. The V and J ends lost 1 base and 8 bases respectively, with 6 bases between them. In DNA, the CDR3 is TGTGCCAGCAGCTTAGGGCCTTATGAGCAGTTCTTC. It translates to CASSLGPYEQFF.

This chain uses TRBV5-4 with TRBJ2-7; D might be TRBD2 (6 bases). Germline CDR1 is SGHNT and CDR2 is YYREEE (reference sequence). V lost 3 bases and J 2 bases, leaving 15 bases between the germline ends. The CDR3 contains 15 residues. CDR3 coding DNA: TGTGCCAGCAGCTCTACCGGGAGAACTACCTACGAGCAGTACTTC. This gives the protein CASSSTGRTTYEQYF.

The genes are TRBV11-2 and TRBJ2-1; the D gene is possibly TRBD2 (5 bases). The V and J ends lost 1 base and 6 bases respectively, with 10 bases between them. Per germline, CDR1 SGHAT and CDR2 FQNNGV. This CDR3 is built from 14 residues. The chain's CDR3 is CASSLGAGSNEQFF. The CDR3 bases are TGTGCCAGCAGCTTAGGGGCGGGTAGCAATGAGCAGTTCTTC.

The chain recombines TRBV2 with TRBJ2-2, with D possibly matching TRBD2 (6 bases). Germline V lookup: CDR1 SNHLY, CDR2 FYNNEI. The CDR3 covers 15 residues. Trimming took 6 bases from V and 3 from J, leaving 14 bases between them. CDR3 region: CASSPRRGYTGELFF. The CDR3 nucleotides read TGTGCCAGCAGCCCGAGGAGGGGATACACCGGGGAGCTGTTTTTT.

This clonotype showed up just a few times. The chain joins TRBV7-8 to TRBJ2-4; 7 bases are shared with TRBD2. CDR1 is SGHVS, CDR2 FQNEAQ, per germline. There are 20 residues in the CDR3. V lost 1 base to trimming and J lost 0 bases; unmatched junction nucleotides: 15. In nucleotides, the CDR3 is TGTGCCAGCAGCTTAGTCTCCAGCGGGAACTCCCATCTAGCCAAAAACATTCAGTACTTC. This translates into CASSLVSSGNSHLAKNIQYF.

The J gene is TRBJ2-1, the V gene TRBV19, with 8 bases fitting TRBD2. The CDR3 has 14 residues. The V segment lost 8 bases and the J segment 4 bases; nucleotides outside the gene matches: 7. Germline assignment: CDR1 LNHDA and CDR2 SQIVND (reference sequence). In DNA, the CDR3 is TGTGCCAGTCGACCGGGACTAGGGTACAATGAGCAGTTCTTC. It is translated as CASRPGLGYNEQFF.

V is TRBV7-8 and J is TRBJ2-3, with TRBD2 identical over 11 bases. CDR1 SGHVS and CDR2 FQNEAQ come from the germline V gene. The CDR3 runs to 17 residues. Trimming cost V 2 bases and J 2 bases; bases outside gene matches: 6. CDR3 DNA: TGTGCCAGCAGCTTACGAAGACTAGCGGGGTTCACAGATACGCAGTATTTT. This gives the protein CASSLRRLAGFTDTQYF.

Worth noting for this clonotype: Relative to the germline gene, one junction end is altered; a read error may explain this. The genes are TRBV30 and TRBJ2-5; 15 bases are a match to TRBD2. This CDR3 has 15 amino acids. The germline gives CDR1 GTSNPN, CDR2 SVGIG (reference sequence). CDR3 in amino acids: CAWAPGLAGGETKYF. The CDR3 DNA reads as TGTGCCTGGGCACCGGGACTAGCGGGAGGAGAGACCAAGTACTTC. The full variable domain, in which reference TRBV30 and TRBJ2-5 provide the parts outside the CDR3, is SQTIHQWPATLVQPVGSPLSLECTVEGTSNPNLYWYRQAAGRGLQLLFYSVGIGQISSEVPQNLSASRPQDRQFILSSKKLLLSDSGFYLCAWAPGLAGGETKYFGPGTRLLVL.

The J gene is TRBJ1-2, the V gene TRBV28; unclear D gene. The V gene's germline CDR1 is MDHEN and CDR2 SYDVKM. The CDR3 totals 14 residues. Trimming pared 8 bases from V and 3 bases from J, leaving 16 bases between. In DNA, the CDR3 is TGTGCCAGCCTAGCCCCGGGCGGTTACTATGGCTACACCTTC. Residues: CASLAPGGYYGYTF.

The table lists this clonotype with a few counts. The chain joins TRBV7-3 to TRBJ2-7; 9 nucleotides match TRBD2. V lost 1 base to trimming and J lost 3 bases; unmatched junction nucleotides: 10. Germline V gene lookup returns CDR1 SGHTA and CDR2 FQGTGA. The CDR3 spans 17 residues. The CDR3 DNA reads TGTGCCAGCAGCTTAAGGGCCTCGGGACTAGCAGACTACGAGCAGTACTTC. The encoded protein is CASSLRASGLADYEQYF.

The chain recombines TRBV12-3 or TRBV12-4 with TRBJ1-2, with 8 positions matching TRBD1. This CDR3 has 15 amino acids. V trimming: 7 bases; J trimming: 10 bases; junction bases outside the gene matches: 17. The CDR3 DNA follows: TGTGCCAGCACCAGTCGGGGTGGCAGGGGGCTTGACTACACCTTC. Residues: CASTSRGGRGLDYTF.